This T cell receptor (beta chain) was captured by sequencing in a study of immune heterogeneity within non-small cell lung tumors. Study-wide results and limits: Although only moderate, the correlation of local T-cell clonality with local tumor mutational burden was significant (R about 0.32).

Germline-derived CDR1 and CDR2 are LGHDT and YNNKEL (reference sequence). V dropped 1 base and J dropped 2 bases, with 8 bases sitting between them. The CDR3 totals 14 residues. TCRs were amplified from around 660 ng gDNA of bulk tumor per sample. From each primary tumor, several far-apart biopsies were obtained during surgery. Curative operations were performed on patients who had untreated, newly diagnosed non-small cell lung cancer. Multiplex PCR with 32 V and 13 J primers amplified TCR beta CDR3. TCRdb ran MiXCR on the multiplex PCR reads and lists one entry per CDR3 protein. Among more than 9,000 distinct CDR3 sequences, roughly 30% were seen once, and the ten largest hold approximately 20%. The table lists this clonotype with a few counts. Its antigen is as yet unknown.

The TCR was taken from a woman aged 50 to 65 with non-small cell lung cancer. V gene TRBV3-1 combines with J gene TRBJ1-2; D is unresolved. Sequenced sample: lung tumor tissue. CDR3 coding DNA: TGTGCCAGCAGCCAAGTTCCCTCAAACTATGGCTACACCTTC. It yields the protein CASSQVPSNYGYTF.